The 16 T cell receptor beta chains below all came from one sample that was sequenced in a study of blood T cell repertoires in COVID-19 (dated by TCRdb to about 2020). Preparation of the library involved the immunoSEQ multiplex PCR assay. This immuneACCESS table, as held by TCRdb, lists in-frame sequences with V and J called but not all clones. Of the missing ones, under half trace to an unresolved V gene in checked studies; the others have no known cause. The sample contains over 100,000 clones, approximately 90% of them found a single time. Together, the top ten hold approximately 4.5% of the sample. Sequences were obtained from peripheral blood. The receptors derive from a man in his 60s with COVID-19, enrolled during active disease.

The rearrangement uses TRBV6-5 and TRBJ1-3, with no clear D. V lost 10 bases and J lost 4, with 17 bases in between. The CDR3 sequence is 14 residues long. Germline-derived CDR1 and CDR2 are MNHEY and SVGAGI. CDR3 bases: TGTGCCACGCAATTAACTACCGGCGGAAACACCATATATTTT. It codes for CATQLTTGGNTIYF.

This clone was counted a single time. The chain carries TRBV6-1 and TRBJ1-2, with D tentatively TRBD1 (6 bases). This CDR3 has 13 residues. CDR1 MNHNS and CDR2 SASEGT come from the germline V gene. The V end lost 2 bases, the J end lost 4 bases, and 8 bases lay between the germline ends. CDR3 region: CASSERGGYGYTF. Written as DNA, the CDR3 is TGTGCCAGCAGTGAAAGGGGGGGCTATGGCTACACCTTC.

The genes are TRBV5-1 and TRBJ1-2, with 7 bases lining up with TRBD1. The CDR3 has 14 residues. Germline lookup yields CDR1 SGHRS and CDR2 YFSETQ. Trimming removed 0 bases from V and 6 bases from J; junction bases left unmatched: 5. DNA for the CDR3: TGCGCCAGCAGCTTGGAAGGGGGCGTGGATGGCTACACCTTC. Protein: CASSLEGGVDGYTF.

Concerning this clone itself: Other DNA sequences in this sample translate to the same CDR3. The rearrangement joins TRBV30 to TRBJ1-5; TRBD1 is a possible D gene (6 bases). Trimming shortened V by 1 base and J by 4 bases, and 11 bases separated the two germline ends. The CDR3 contains 14 residues. Per the germline V gene, CDR1 is GTSNPN and CDR2 is SVGIG (reference sequence). In DNA form, the CDR3 reads TGTGCCTGGAGTGGCGGACAGAGTAATCAGCCCCAGCATTTT. This sequence encodes CAWSGGQSNQPQHF.

This chain uses TRBV7-6 with TRBJ1-1, with D uncertain. Germline CDR1 is SGHVS and CDR2 is FNYEAQ. The germline V and J ends were trimmed by 1 base and 1 base, with 10 bases remaining between them. The CDR3 length is 15 residues. CDR3 DNA: TGTGCCAGCAGCTTAGGTCAGGCGAAGAACACTGAAGCTTTCTTT. Residues: CASSLGQAKNTEAFF.

The CDR3 DNA is TGTGCCAGCAGAAATACAGGTGGATCCTACGAGCAGTACTTC. Protein sequence: CASRNTGGSYEQYF. The chain uses TRBV2 and TRBJ2-7; D may be TRBD1 (5 bases). The CDR3 totals 14 residues. CDR1 SNHLY and CDR2 FYNNEI come from the germline V gene. Deletions cut 6 bases from V and 1 base from J, with 13 bases between.

This chain links TRBV5-1 with TRBJ1-1, with TRBD1 matching over 7 bases. Germline values: CDR1 SGHRS, CDR2 YFSETQ. There are 15 residues in the CDR3. The ends lost 4 bases at V and 1 base at J; junction bases unmatched: 7. The CDR3 is CASSLQGSGNTEAFF. The CDR3 DNA reads TGCGCCAGCAGCCTACAGGGGTCCGGGAACACTGAAGCTTTCTTT. The full variable domain, with the rest looked up from reference TRBV5-1 and TRBJ1-1, is KAGVTQTPRYLIKTRGQQVTLSCSPISGHRSVSWYQQTPGQGLQFLFEYFSETQRNKGNFPGRFSGRQFSNSRSEMNVSTLELGDSALYLCASSLQGSGNTEAFFGQGTRLTVV.

V and J are TRBV7-3 and TRBJ2-1, with D unresolved. V lost 2 bases and J 5 bases, leaving 10 bases between the germline ends. Germline CDR1 and CDR2: SGHTA and FQGTGA. CDR3 length: 14 amino acids. The CDR3 DNA reads TGTGCCAGCAGCTTAGAGCCTTCCAACAATGAGCAGTTCTTC. Translating gives CASSLEPSNNEQFF.

There are many counts of this clone. V gene TRBV4-3 combines with J gene TRBJ2-7, with 7 bases aligning to TRBD1. The germline V gene has CDR1 LGHNA and CDR2 YSLEER. The junction had 8 bases not matched to a gene; V was cut back by 1 base and J by 2 bases. CDR3 length: 16 amino acids. CDR3 sequence reads: CASSQGYRGLTYEQYF. The CDR3, as DNA: TGCGCCAGCAGCCAAGGGTACAGGGGCCTCACCTACGAGCAGTACTTC.

This chain connects TRBV7-9 to TRBJ1-1, with D possibly being TRBD1 (6 bases). Germline CDR1 reads SEHNR; CDR2 reads FQNEAQ (reference sequence). V gave up 5 bases and J gave up 1 base, with 17 bases separating them. CDR3 length: 16 amino acids. DNA of the CDR3: TGTGCCAGCAGCCCCCTGCCCGGACAGCGGAACACTGAAGCTTTCTTT. Translation gives CASSPLPGQRNTEAFF.

The chain links TRBV5-5 to TRBJ2-1; D possibly corresponds to TRBD2 (5 bases). Germline CDR1 reads SGHKS; CDR2 reads YYEKEE (reference sequence). The V end was cut by 5 bases, the J end by 2 bases, with 11 bases between. This CDR3 has 14 residues. The chain's CDR3 is CASSAYGAYNEQFF. CDR3 nucleotide sequence: TGTGCCAGCAGTGCTTACGGGGCCTACAATGAGCAGTTCTTC.

The rearrangement links TRBV25-1 to TRBJ1-2; no firm D call. Germline lookup yields CDR1 MGHDK and CDR2 SYGVNS. Deletions cut 0 bases from V and 5 bases from J, with 13 bases between. CDR3 length: 15 amino acids. For the CDR3, the DNA is TGTGCCAGCAGTGAATATGAGGGCGGCGAATATGGCTACACCTTC. This encodes CASSEYEGGEYGYTF.

The chain recombines TRBV7-3 with TRBJ1-1, with D possibly TRBD1 on 6 matching bases. The CDR3 runs to 14 residues. The germline V gene has CDR1 SGHTA and CDR2 FQGTGA. Trimming stripped 2 bases from V and 2 bases from J, with 9 bases between. The CDR3 coding sequence is TGTGCCAGCAGCTTACAGGGGACAAACACTGAAGCTTTCTTT. This translates into CASSLQGTNTEAFF.

The count of this clone is one. This sequence joins TRBV11-2 and TRBJ1-2; weak D call: TRBD1 (6 bases). Germline V lookup: CDR1 SGHAT, CDR2 FQNNGV. The CDR3 spans 13 residues. Trimming left V 5 bases short and J 2 bases short, with 9 bases between. CDR3 nucleotides: TGTGCCAGCAGCCCGGACAGAAACTATGGCTACACCTTC. As protein: CASSPDRNYGYTF.

This rearrangement joins TRBV19 to TRBJ1-3; D is perhaps TRBD1 (5 bases). Trimming shortened V by 2 bases and J by 3 bases, and 11 bases separated the two germline ends. There are 15 residues in the CDR3. Germline V gene lookup returns CDR1 LNHDA and CDR2 SQIVND (reference sequence). The CDR3 sequence is CASSITGRVGNTIYF. The CDR3 nucleotides read TGTGCCAGTAGTATAACAGGCAGGGTTGGAAACACCATATATTTT.

The chain combines TRBV28 with TRBJ1-2, with no clear D. This CDR3 has 12 residues. Trimming shortened V by 3 bases and J by 1 base, and 3 bases separated the two germline ends. Germline V lookup: CDR1 MDHEN, CDR2 SYDVKM. Written as DNA, the CDR3 is TGTGCCAGCAGTTTCAGTAACTATGGCTACACCTTC. Amino acids: CASSFSNYGYTF.